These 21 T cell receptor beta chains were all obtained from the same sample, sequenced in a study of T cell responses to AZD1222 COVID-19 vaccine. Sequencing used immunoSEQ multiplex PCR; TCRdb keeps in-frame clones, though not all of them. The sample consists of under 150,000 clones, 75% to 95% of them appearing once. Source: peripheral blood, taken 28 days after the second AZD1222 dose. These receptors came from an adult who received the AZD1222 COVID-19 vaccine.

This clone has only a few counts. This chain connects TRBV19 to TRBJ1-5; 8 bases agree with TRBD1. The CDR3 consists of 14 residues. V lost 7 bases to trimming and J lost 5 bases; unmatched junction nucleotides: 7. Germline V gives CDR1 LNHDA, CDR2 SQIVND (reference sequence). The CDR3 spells CASIGRDRYQPQHF. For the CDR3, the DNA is TGTGCCAGTATCGGGCGGGACAGGTATCAGCCCCAGCATTTT.

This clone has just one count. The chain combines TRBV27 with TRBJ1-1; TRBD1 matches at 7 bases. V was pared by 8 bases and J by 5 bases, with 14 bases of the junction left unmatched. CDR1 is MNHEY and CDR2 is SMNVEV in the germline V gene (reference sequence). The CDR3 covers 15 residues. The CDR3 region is CASSGGVVGWTEAFF. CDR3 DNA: TGTGCCAGCTCAGGGGGGGTGGTAGGGTGGACTGAAGCTTTCTTT.

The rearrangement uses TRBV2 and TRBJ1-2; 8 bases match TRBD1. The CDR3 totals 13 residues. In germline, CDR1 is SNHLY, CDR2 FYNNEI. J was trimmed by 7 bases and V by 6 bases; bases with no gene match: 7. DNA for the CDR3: TGTGCCAGCAGCCCCGGACAGGGAGGTGGCTACACCTTC. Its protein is CASSPGQGGGYTF. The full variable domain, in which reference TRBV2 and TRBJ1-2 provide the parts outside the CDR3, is EPEVTQTPSHQVTQMGQEVILRCVPISNHLYFYWYRQILGQKVEFLVSFYNNEISEKSEIFDDQFSVERPDGSNFTLKIRSTKLEDSAMYFCASSPGQGGGYTFGSGTRLTVV.

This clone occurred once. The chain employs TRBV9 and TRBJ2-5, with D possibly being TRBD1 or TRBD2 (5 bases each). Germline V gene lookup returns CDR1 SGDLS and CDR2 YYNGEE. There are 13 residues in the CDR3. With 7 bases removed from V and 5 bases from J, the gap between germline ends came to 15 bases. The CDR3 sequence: CASSKRGQETQYF. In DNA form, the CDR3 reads TGTGCCAGCTCCAAGAGGGGTCAGGAGACCCAGTACTTC.

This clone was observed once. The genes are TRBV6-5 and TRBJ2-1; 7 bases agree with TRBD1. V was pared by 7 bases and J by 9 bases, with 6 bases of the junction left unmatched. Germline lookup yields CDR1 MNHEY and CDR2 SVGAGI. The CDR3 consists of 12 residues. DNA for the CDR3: TGTGCCAGCACCCGACAGGGCGGTGAGCAGTTCTTC. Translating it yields CASTRQGGEQFF.

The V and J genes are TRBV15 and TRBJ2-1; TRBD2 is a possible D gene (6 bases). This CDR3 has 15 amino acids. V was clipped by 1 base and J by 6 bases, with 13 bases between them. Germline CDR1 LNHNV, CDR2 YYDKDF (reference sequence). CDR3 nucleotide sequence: TGTGCCACCAGCAGAGGGGCCCAGGGACTCAATGAGCAGTTCTTC. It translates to CATSRGAQGLNEQFF.

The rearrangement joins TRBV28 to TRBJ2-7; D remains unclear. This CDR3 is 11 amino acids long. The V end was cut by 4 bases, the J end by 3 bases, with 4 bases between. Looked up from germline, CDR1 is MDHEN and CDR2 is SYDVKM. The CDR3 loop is CASSSYYEQYV. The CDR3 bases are TGTGCCAGCAGTTCATACTACGAGCAGTACGTC.

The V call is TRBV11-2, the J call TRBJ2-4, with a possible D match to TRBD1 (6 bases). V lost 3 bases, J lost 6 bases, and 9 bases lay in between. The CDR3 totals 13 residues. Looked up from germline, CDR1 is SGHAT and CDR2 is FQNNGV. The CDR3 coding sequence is TGTGCCAGCAGCTTCCAACAGGGAAACATTCAGTACTTC. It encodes CASSFQQGNIQYF. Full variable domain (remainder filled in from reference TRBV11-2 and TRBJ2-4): EAGVAQSPRYKIIEKRQSVAFWCNPISGHATLYWYQQILGQGPKLLIQFQNNGVVDDSQLPKDRFSAERLKGVDSTLKIQPAKLEDSAVYLCASSFQQGNIQYFGAGTRLSVL.

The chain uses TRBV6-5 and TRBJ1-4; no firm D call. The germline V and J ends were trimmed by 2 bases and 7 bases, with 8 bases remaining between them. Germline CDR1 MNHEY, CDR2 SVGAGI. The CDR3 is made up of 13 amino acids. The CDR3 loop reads CASSYIEGEKLFF. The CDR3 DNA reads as TGTGCCAGCAGTTACATTGAGGGTGAAAAACTGTTTTTT.

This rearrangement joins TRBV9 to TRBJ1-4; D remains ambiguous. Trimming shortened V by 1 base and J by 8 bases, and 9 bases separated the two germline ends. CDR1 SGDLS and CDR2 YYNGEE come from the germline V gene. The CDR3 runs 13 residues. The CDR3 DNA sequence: TGTGCCAGCAGCGTACGGCCGGCGGAAAAACTGTTTTTT. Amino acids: CASSVRPAEKLFF.

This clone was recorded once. The CDR3 DNA reads as TGTGCCAGCAGACCCACATTGGGCAATCAGCCCCAGCATTTT. This codes for CASRPTLGNQPQHF. V gene TRBV6-5 combines with J gene TRBJ1-5; D remains unclear. Germline CDR1 is MNHEY and CDR2 is SVGAGI. V gave up 6 bases and J gave up 2 bases, with 11 bases separating them. This CDR3 contains 14 residues.

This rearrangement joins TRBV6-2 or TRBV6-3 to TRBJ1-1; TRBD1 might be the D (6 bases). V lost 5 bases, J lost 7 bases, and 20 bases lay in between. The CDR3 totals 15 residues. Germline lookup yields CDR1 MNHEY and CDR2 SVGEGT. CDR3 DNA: TGTGCCAGCAGTATAGGGCACCAGGGGCGTATTGAAGCTTTCTTT. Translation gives CASSIGHQGRIEAFF.

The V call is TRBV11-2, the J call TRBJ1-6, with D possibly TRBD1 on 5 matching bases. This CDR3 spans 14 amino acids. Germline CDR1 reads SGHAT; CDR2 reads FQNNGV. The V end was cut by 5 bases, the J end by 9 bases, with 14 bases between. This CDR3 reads CASSNQGGFSPLHF. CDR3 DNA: TGTGCCAGCAGCAATCAGGGAGGTTTTTCACCCCTCCACTTT.

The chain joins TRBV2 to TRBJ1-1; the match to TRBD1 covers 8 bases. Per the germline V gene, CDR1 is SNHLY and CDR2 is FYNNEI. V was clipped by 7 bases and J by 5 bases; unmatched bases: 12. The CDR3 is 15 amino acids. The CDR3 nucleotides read TGTGCCAGCAATATTCAGGGGGCGCGGGGAACTGAAGCTTTCTTT. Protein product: CASNIQGARGTEAFF. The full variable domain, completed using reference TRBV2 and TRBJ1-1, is EPEVTQTPSHQVTQMGQEVILRCVPISNHLYFYWYRQILGQKVEFLVSFYNNEISEKSEIFDDQFSVERPDGSNFTLKIRSTKLEDSAMYFCASNIQGARGTEAFFGQGTRLTVV.

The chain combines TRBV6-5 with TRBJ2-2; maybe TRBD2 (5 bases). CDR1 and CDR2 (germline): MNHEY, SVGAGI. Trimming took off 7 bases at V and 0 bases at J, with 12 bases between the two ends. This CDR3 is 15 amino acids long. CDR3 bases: TGTGCCAGCACAGGAGGTAACGCGAACACCGGGGAGCTGTTTTTT. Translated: CASTGGNANTGELFF.

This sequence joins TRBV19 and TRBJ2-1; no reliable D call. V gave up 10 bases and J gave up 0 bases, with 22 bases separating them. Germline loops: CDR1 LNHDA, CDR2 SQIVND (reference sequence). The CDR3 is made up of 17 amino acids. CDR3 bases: TGTGCCACTTCCGGTTTGGGCACGATTAGCTCCTACAATGAGCAGTTCTTC. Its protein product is CATSGLGTISSYNEQFF.

The CDR3 sequence: CASTTTGEANQPQHF. CDR3 nucleotide sequence: TGCGCCAGCACTACGACAGGGGAAGCCAATCAGCCCCAGCATTTT. The V and J genes are TRBV10-1 and TRBJ1-5, with 8 nucleotides matching TRBD1. The CDR3 length is 15 residues. Per the germline V gene, CDR1 is WNHNN and CDR2 is SYGVQD (reference sequence). The V segment lost 7 bases and the J segment 3 bases; nucleotides outside the gene matches: 8.

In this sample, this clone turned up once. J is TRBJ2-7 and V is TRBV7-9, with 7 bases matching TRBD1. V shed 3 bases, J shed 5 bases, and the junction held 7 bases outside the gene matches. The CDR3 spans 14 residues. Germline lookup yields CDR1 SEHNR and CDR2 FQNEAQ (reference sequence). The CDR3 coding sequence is TGTGCCAGCAGCTTCCGGGACAGTACCGACGAGCAGTACTTC. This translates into CASSFRDSTDEQYF.

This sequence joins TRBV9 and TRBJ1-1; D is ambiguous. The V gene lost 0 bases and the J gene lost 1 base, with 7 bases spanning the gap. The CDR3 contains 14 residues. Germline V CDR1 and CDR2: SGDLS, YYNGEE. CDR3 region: CASSVDGENTEAFF. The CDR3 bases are TGTGCCAGCAGCGTAGATGGGGAGAACACTGAAGCTTTCTTT.

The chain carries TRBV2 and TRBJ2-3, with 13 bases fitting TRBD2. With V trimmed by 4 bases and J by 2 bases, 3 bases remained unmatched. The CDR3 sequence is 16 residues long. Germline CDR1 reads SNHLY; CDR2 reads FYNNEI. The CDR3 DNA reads TGTGCCAGCAGTGGGACTAGCGGGGGTGACACAGATACGCAGTATTTT. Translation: CASSGTSGGDTDTQYF.

In DNA, the CDR3 is TGTGCCAGCAGGGACTCCTTCTATGGCTACACCTTC. Translated, it gives CASRDSFYGYTF. The rearrangement links TRBV2 to TRBJ1-2; no reliable D call. With 6 bases removed from V and 4 bases from J, the gap between germline ends came to 9 bases. The CDR3 runs to 12 residues. CDR1 is SNHLY and CDR2 is FYNNEI in the germline V gene.